These 32 T cell receptor beta chains share one sample of origin, sequenced in a study of T cell responses to AZD1222 COVID-19 vaccine. TCRdb's copy holds only in-frame clones and misses some; the assay was immunoSEQ multiplex PCR. Among around 120,000 clones listed, over 85% were seen once. The sequencing used peripheral blood, collected on day 0 of AZD1222 vaccination. All receptors come from an adult in good health.

As regards this clone: The DNA is omitted, as the CDR3 cannot be located on it reliably, and the CDR3 follows TCRdb's listing. This chain joins TRBV6-5 and TRBJ2-3. The CDR3 length equals 13 residues, ends included. CDR1 is MNHEY, CDR2 SVGAGI, per germline. CDR3 amino acids: CASILDGARAQYF.

The chain links TRBV2 to TRBJ2-4, with D possibly TRBD1 on 5 matching bases. Trimming took off 8 bases at V and 7 bases at J, with 12 bases between the two ends. Germline V gene data show CDR1 as SNHLY and CDR2 as FYNNEI. The CDR3 is 12 amino acids. The CDR3 reads CASGQSGNIQYF. CDR3 nucleotide sequence: TGTGCCAGCGGACAATCAGGGAACATTCAGTACTTC. The variable domain in full, completed from reference TRBV2 and TRBJ2-4, reads EPEVTQTPSHQVTQMGQEVILRCVPISNHLYFYWYRQILGQKVEFLVSFYNNEISEKSEIFDDQFSVERPDGSNFTLKIRSTKLEDSAMYFCASGQSGNIQYFGAGTRLSVL.

V usage is TRBV2 and J usage is TRBJ2-5; possibly TRBD1 for D (6 bases). Trimming shortened V by 3 bases and J by 1 base, and 9 bases separated the two germline ends. The CDR3 totals 14 residues. Germline V gene lookup returns CDR1 SNHLY and CDR2 FYNNEI. CDR3 nucleotides: TGTGCCAGCAGTGATCCACAGGGCCAAGAGACCCAGTACTTC. Translation gives CASSDPQGQETQYF.

The CDR3, as DNA: TGTGCCAGCAGCAGGAACCACGCGGAGCAGTTCTTC. This translates into CASSRNHAEQFF. The rearrangement links TRBV7-9 to TRBJ2-1; no definite D call. Germline lookup yields CDR1 SEHNR and CDR2 FQNEAQ (reference sequence). V was cut by 5 bases and J by 10 bases, with 12 bases left in between. The CDR3 consists of 12 residues.

The V gene is TRBV5-1, the J gene TRBJ1-1, with 7 positions matching TRBD1. CDR3 size: 16 residues. CDR1 SGHRS and CDR2 YFSETQ come from the germline V gene. V lost 2 bases to trimming and J lost 4 bases; unmatched junction nucleotides: 11. The CDR3 bases are TGCGCCAGCAGCTTATACAACCTAGACAGGGTCACTGAAGCTTTCTTT. Residues: CASSLYNLDRVTEAFF.

The chain links TRBV5-4 to TRBJ1-1; 7 bases align to TRBD1. The CDR3 consists of 15 residues. Germline V gene lookup returns CDR1 SGHNT and CDR2 YYREEE (reference sequence). The junction had 10 bases not matched to a gene; V was cut back by 0 bases and J by 8 bases. CDR3 in amino acids: CASSLANRGSREAFF. The CDR3 DNA reads as TGTGCCAGCAGCTTGGCCAACAGGGGCTCCCGGGAAGCTTTCTTT.

The chain links TRBV6-1 to TRBJ1-5; D remains ambiguous. Germline loops: CDR1 MNHNS, CDR2 SASEGT. Trimming pared 6 bases from V and 3 bases from J, leaving 9 bases between. This CDR3 has 13 amino acids. CDR3 residues: CASRAPNNQPQHF. In DNA, the CDR3 is TGTGCCAGCAGAGCCCCGAACAATCAGCCCCAGCATTTT.

The chain has TRBV19 and TRBJ1-3; D perhaps matches TRBD1 (6 bases). The CDR3 runs 15 residues. V lost 6 bases, J lost 4 bases, and 16 bases lay in between. Germline CDR1 and CDR2: LNHDA and SQIVND (reference sequence). The CDR3 DNA follows: TGTGCCAGTAGCAGCGGGGGGGGCGACGGAAACACCATATATTTT. Its translation: CASSSGGGDGNTIYF.

V and J are TRBV4-1 and TRBJ2-3; 9 bases fit TRBD2. With V trimmed by 3 bases and J by 4 bases, 8 bases remained unmatched. The V gene's germline CDR1 is MGHRA and CDR2 YSYEKL. CDR3 size: 16 residues. The CDR3 DNA sequence: TGCGCCAGCAGCCAGTTGGCTAGCGGGGATTCAGATACGCAGTATTTT. It codes for CASSQLASGDSDTQYF.

The chain combines TRBV7-3 with TRBJ1-1; the D is unclear. The CDR3 runs 13 residues. Between the trimmed V and J ends, which lost 5 bases and 0 bases, there was a span of 7 bases. The germline V gene has CDR1 SGHTA and CDR2 FQGTGA. CDR3 protein: CASSPQVNTEAFF. CDR3 coding DNA: TGTGCCAGCAGCCCTCAGGTGAACACTGAAGCTTTCTTT.

The rearrangement links TRBV5-4 to TRBJ2-7; the D gene is possibly TRBD2 (6 bases). Germline V gives CDR1 SGHNT, CDR2 YYREEE (reference sequence). The V and J ends lost 2 bases and 8 bases respectively, with 17 bases between them. This CDR3 comprises 14 residues. The CDR3 loop is CASSLSGPSTQQYF. The CDR3 DNA is TGTGCCAGCAGCTTAAGCGGGCCGTCTACTCAGCAGTACTTC.

This chain uses TRBV6-5 with TRBJ1-2, with a weak D call TRBD1 (5 bases). CDR1 MNHEY and CDR2 SVGAGI come from the germline V gene. The V and J ends lost 7 bases and 4 bases respectively, with 19 bases between them. This CDR3 spans 15 amino acids. For the CDR3, the DNA is TGTGCCAGCACCGGACCGGGGCGGGGGTCCTATGGCTACACCTTC. Encoded protein: CASTGPGRGSYGYTF.

The chain's CDR3 is CSAGGRTNTEAFF. The CDR3 region has the DNA TGCAGCGCCGGCGGCAGGACCAACACTGAAGCTTTCTTT. This chain connects TRBV29-1 to TRBJ1-1, with no clear D. The V gene's germline CDR1 is SQVTM and CDR2 ANQGSEA. CDR3 length equals 13 residues. V shed 7 bases and J shed 2 bases, with 14 bases lying between them.

V is TRBV7-2 and J is TRBJ1-1; TRBD1 matches 7 bases. J was trimmed by 4 bases and V by 5 bases; bases with no gene match: 10. The CDR3 runs 15 residues. Germline CDR1 SGHTA, CDR2 FQGNSA. CDR3 sequence: CASSPDRAVVTEAFF. CDR3 coding DNA: TGTGCCAGCAGCCCAGACAGGGCGGTCGTCACTGAAGCTTTCTTT.

This clone was counted once. The V gene is TRBV7-2, the J gene TRBJ2-1; TRBD1 might be the D (6 bases). Per the germline V gene, CDR1 is SGHTA and CDR2 is FQGNSA. The CDR3 is 15 amino acids. Trimming left V 4 bases short and J 0 bases short, with 10 bases between. This CDR3 reads CASSWGQTSYNEQFF. Written as DNA, the CDR3 is TGTGCCAGCAGCTGGGGACAAACCTCCTACAATGAGCAGTTCTTC.

The DNA of the CDR3 is TGTGCCAGCAGCCAACTCAGTCCGGGACCCCGACTCTATGGCTACACCTTC. Residues: CASSQLSPGPRLYGYTF. The chain employs TRBV3-1 (or the pseudogene TRBV3-2) and TRBJ1-2, with D possibly matching TRBD1 (5 bases). Germline CDR1 is LGHDT and CDR2 is YNNKEL (reference sequence). V lost 2 bases to trimming and J lost 4 bases, with 20 bases between them. The CDR3 sequence is 17 residues long.

The chain couples TRBV6-1 to TRBJ1-3; D gene ambiguous. The V gene's germline CDR1 is MNHNS and CDR2 SASEGT. The V end was cut by 0 bases, the J end by 0 bases, with 9 bases between. The CDR3 has 16 amino acids. CDR3 sequence reads: CASSEALVGSGNTIYF. DNA for the CDR3: TGTGCCAGCAGTGAAGCGCTTGTAGGCTCTGGAAACACCATATATTTT.

The CDR3 coding sequence is TGCGCCAGCAGCCTCCACGACGAGGAGCCAAGCACAGATACGCAGTATTTT. Its translation: CASSLHDEEPSTDTQYF. The chain couples TRBV10-2 to TRBJ2-3; no firm D call. The V end lost 6 bases, the J end lost 0 bases, and 19 bases lay between the germline ends. CDR3 length: 17 amino acids. Germline V CDR1 and CDR2: WSHSY, SAAADI.

The V gene is TRBV18, the J gene TRBJ2-3; 7 bases fit TRBD1. With 4 bases clipped from V and 2 bases from J, the junction kept 3 bases outside the gene matches. CDR1 is KGHSH and CDR2 is LQKENI in the germline V gene. The CDR3 contains 14 residues. This CDR3 is CASSQGADTDTQYF. CDR3 DNA: TGTGCCAGCTCACAGGGGGCGGACACAGATACGCAGTATTTT.

The CDR3 nucleotides are TGTGCCAGCAGGGTGGGAACCTATAATTCACCCCTCCACTTT. Translated, it gives CASRVGTYNSPLHF. V is TRBV28 and J is TRBJ1-6; D remains unclear. Between the trimmed V and J ends, which lost 6 bases and 2 bases, there was a span of 8 bases. Germline values: CDR1 MDHEN, CDR2 SYDVKM. The CDR3 spans 14 residues.

This clone occurred once. V gene TRBV5-1 combines with J gene TRBJ1-1; no firm D call. This CDR3 has 13 amino acids. Germline V gene data show CDR1 as SGHRS and CDR2 as YFSETQ. The ends were cut back, 0 bases at V and 5 bases at J, with 8 bases in the middle. The CDR3 nucleotides read TGCGCCAGCAGCTTGGTAGTGGATACTGAAGCTTTCTTT. Residues: CASSLVVDTEAFF.

The chain recombines TRBV3-1 (or the pseudogene TRBV3-2) with TRBJ2-1; no reliable D call. V lost 1 base, J lost 1 base, and 8 bases lay in between. The CDR3 consists of 15 residues. CDR1 LGHDT and CDR2 YNNKEL come from the germline V gene (reference sequence). The CDR3 sequence: CASSQVLDSYNEQFF. For the CDR3, the DNA is TGTGCCAGCAGCCAAGTTTTAGATTCCTACAATGAGCAGTTCTTC.

This clone was seen only once. V is TRBV18 and J is TRBJ2-5; 7 bases fit TRBD1. V was pared by 6 bases and J by 0 bases, with 7 bases of the junction left unmatched. This CDR3 is 15 amino acids long. Germline V gene lookup returns CDR1 KGHSH and CDR2 LQKENI. CDR3 sequence: CASSPGTANQETQYF. The CDR3 DNA reads as TGTGCCAGCTCGCCAGGGACAGCCAACCAAGAGACCCAGTACTTC.

The J gene is TRBJ2-7, the V gene TRBV7-2; unclear D gene. CDR3 size: 15 residues. Germline V lookup: CDR1 SGHTA, CDR2 FQGNSA. V lost 4 bases and J lost 6, with 19 bases in between. DNA of the CDR3: TGTGCCAGCAGCTCCCGACACCTAACCTCTACCGAGCAGTACTTC. It translates to CASSSRHLTSTEQYF. Together with reference TRBV7-2 and TRBJ2-7, the CDR3 gives the full variable domain: GAGVSQSPSNKVTEKGKDVELRCDPISGHTALYWYRQSLGQGLEFLIYFQGNSAPDKSGLPSDRFSAERTGGSVSTLTIQRTQQEDSAVYLCASSSRHLTSTEQYFGPGTRLTVT.

The rearrangement links TRBV3-1 (or the pseudogene TRBV3-2) to TRBJ2-7; no firm D call. Trimming stripped 1 base from V and 4 bases from J, with 5 bases between. Germline V gene data show CDR1 as LGHDT and CDR2 as YNNKEL (reference sequence). The length of the CDR3 is 12 residues. The CDR3 nucleotides are TGTGCCAGCAGCCAAGGTGTTTACGAGCAGTACTTC. Translation gives CASSQGVYEQYF.

This chain links TRBV18 with TRBJ1-3; D is unresolved. Germline CDR1 reads KGHSH; CDR2 reads LQKENI. The germline V and J ends were trimmed by 6 bases and 4 bases, with 19 bases remaining between them. The CDR3 has 16 amino acids. CDR3 amino acids: CASSQPPSSGGNTIYF. CDR3 bases: TGTGCCAGCTCCCAACCTCCTAGCTCGGGCGGAAACACCATATATTTT.

The chain recombines TRBV5-1 with TRBJ1-2; D unresolved. Between the trimmed V and J ends, which lost 4 bases and 2 bases, there was a span of 18 bases. Germline loops: CDR1 SGHRS, CDR2 YFSETQ. The CDR3 is 16 amino acids. CDR3 coding DNA: TGCGCCAGCAGCGCCCAAGGGCGTGGCGGGAACTATGGCTACACCTTC. Translation gives CASSAQGRGGNYGYTF. Based on the CDR3 plus reference TRBV5-1 and TRBJ1-2, the full variable domain is KAGVTQTPRYLIKTRGQQVTLSCSPISGHRSVSWYQQTPGQGLQFLFEYFSETQRNKGNFPGRFSGRQFSNSRSEMNVSTLELGDSALYLCASSAQGRGGNYGYTFGSGTRLTVV.

This chain connects TRBV7-6 to TRBJ1-1; D ambiguous. V shed 5 bases and J shed 0 bases, with 25 bases lying between them. CDR1 is SGHVS and CDR2 is FNYEAQ in the germline V gene. This CDR3 has 19 amino acids. CDR3 coding DNA: TGTGCCAGCAGCCCTCGGGGTGGAGGGCGCAGCCCTTTGAACACTGAAGCTTTCTTT. This codes for CASSPRGGGRSPLNTEAFF.

This clone appeared once. V and J are TRBV14 and TRBJ1-4; no clear D gene. Germline values: CDR1 SGHDN, CDR2 FVKESK. This CDR3 has 14 amino acids. V was pared by 4 bases and J by 3 bases, with 9 bases between. In DNA form, the CDR3 reads TGTGCCAGCAGCCTCGACGGGGCTAATGAAAAACTGTTTTTT. This encodes CASSLDGANEKLFF.

V and J are TRBV5-5 and TRBJ2-3; unclear D gene. This CDR3 comprises 15 residues. The germline gives CDR1 SGHKS, CDR2 YYEKEE (reference sequence). Trimming shortened V by 0 bases and J by 3 bases, and 11 bases separated the two germline ends. CDR3 in amino acids: CASSLVGRRTDTQYF. The CDR3 region has the DNA TGTGCCAGCAGCTTGGTGGGCAGGCGTACAGATACGCAGTATTTT.

The gene calls are TRBV18 and TRBJ1-3, with D unclear. Trimming stripped 9 bases from V and 4 bases from J, with 7 bases between. This CDR3 has 11 amino acids. Germline CDR1 is KGHSH and CDR2 is LQKENI. CDR3 sequence: CASLTGNTIYF. CDR3 bases: TGTGCCAGTTTGACAGGAAACACCATATATTTT. The variable domain in full, with the rest retrieved from reference TRBV18 and TRBJ1-3, is NAGVMQNPRHLVRRRGQEARLRCSPMKGHSHVYWYRQLPEEGLKFMVYLQKENIIDESGMPKERFSAEFPKEGPSILRIQQVVRGDSAAYFCASLTGNTIYFGEGSWLTVV.

The chain is built from TRBV4-1 and TRBJ2-2; D call uncertain. The CDR3 runs to 13 residues. CDR1 is MGHRA, CDR2 YSYEKL, per germline. The V end lost 5 bases, the J end lost 0 bases, and 4 bases lay between the germline ends. Here the CDR3 reads CASSASNTGELFF. CDR3 nucleotide sequence: TGCGCCAGCAGCGCCTCGAACACCGGGGAGCTGTTTTTT.